This T cell receptor beta chain was recorded in a study of T cell responses to AZD1222 COVID-19 vaccine. Produced via immunoSEQ multiplex PCR; TCRdb's table is partial and in-frame only. The profile shows roughly 150,000 clones, more than 75% of them singletons. This CDR3 is 19 amino acids long. V was pared by 6 bases and J by 0 bases, with 27 bases between. CDR1 is MDHEN, CDR2 SYDVKM, per germline. This clonotype originated in an adult in good health. The material sequenced was peripheral blood, taken on day 0 of AZD1222 vaccination. The rearrangement joins TRBV28 to TRBJ2-7, with D hard to call. CDR3 DNA: TGTGCCAGCAGCCCAACCACCCTTTACACGCCGGTGGGCTCCTACGAGCAGTACTTC. Translated, it gives CASSPTTLYTPVGSYEQYF.